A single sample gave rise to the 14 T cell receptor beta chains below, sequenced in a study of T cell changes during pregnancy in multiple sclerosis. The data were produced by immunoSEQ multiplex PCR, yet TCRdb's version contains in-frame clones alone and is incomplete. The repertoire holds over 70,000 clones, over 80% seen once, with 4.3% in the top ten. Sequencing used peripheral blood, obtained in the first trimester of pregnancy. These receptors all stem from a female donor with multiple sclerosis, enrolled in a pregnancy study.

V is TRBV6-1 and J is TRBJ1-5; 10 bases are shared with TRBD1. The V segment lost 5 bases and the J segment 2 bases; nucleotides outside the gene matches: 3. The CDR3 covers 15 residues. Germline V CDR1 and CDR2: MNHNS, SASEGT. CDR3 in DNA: TGTGCCAGCAGTTCCGGGACAGGGGGCAATCAGCCCCAGCATTTT. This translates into CASSSGTGGNQPQHF.

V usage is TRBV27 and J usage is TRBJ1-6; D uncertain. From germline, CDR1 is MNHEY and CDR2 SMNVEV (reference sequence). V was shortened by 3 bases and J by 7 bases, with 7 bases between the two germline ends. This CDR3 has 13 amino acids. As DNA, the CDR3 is TGTGCCAGCAGTTTTTTGCGGAATTCACCCCTCCACTTT. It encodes CASSFLRNSPLHF.

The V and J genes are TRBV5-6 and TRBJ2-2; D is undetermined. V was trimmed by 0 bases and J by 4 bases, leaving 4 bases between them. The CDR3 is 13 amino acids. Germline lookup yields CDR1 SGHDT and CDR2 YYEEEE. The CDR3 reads CASSLGGTGELFF. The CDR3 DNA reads TGTGCCAGCAGCTTGGGAGGCACCGGGGAGCTGTTTTTT.

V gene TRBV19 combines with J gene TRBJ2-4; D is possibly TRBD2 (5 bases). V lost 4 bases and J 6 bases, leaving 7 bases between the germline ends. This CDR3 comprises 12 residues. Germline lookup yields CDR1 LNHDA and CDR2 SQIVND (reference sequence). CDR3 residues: CASSREINIQYF. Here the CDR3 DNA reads TGTGCCAGTAGTAGGGAGATAAACATTCAGTACTTC.

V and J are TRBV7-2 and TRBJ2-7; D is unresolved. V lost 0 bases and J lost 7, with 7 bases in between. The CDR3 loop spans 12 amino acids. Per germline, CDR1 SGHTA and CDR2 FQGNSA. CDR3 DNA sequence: TGTGCCAGCAGCTTAGCACTCGGTGAGCAGTACTTC. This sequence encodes CASSLALGEQYF.

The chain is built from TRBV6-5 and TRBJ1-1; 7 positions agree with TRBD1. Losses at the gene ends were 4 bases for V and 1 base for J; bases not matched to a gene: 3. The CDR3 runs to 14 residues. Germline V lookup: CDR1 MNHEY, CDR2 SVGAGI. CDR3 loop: CASSFGQANTEAFF. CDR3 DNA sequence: TGTGCCAGCAGTTTCGGACAGGCGAACACTGAAGCTTTCTTT.

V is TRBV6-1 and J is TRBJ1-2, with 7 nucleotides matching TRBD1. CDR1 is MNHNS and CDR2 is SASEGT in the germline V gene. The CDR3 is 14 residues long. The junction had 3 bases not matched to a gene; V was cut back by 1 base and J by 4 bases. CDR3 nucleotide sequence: TGTGCCAGCAGTGAAGGGGACAGCTCCTATGGCTACACCTTC. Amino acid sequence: CASSEGDSSYGYTF.

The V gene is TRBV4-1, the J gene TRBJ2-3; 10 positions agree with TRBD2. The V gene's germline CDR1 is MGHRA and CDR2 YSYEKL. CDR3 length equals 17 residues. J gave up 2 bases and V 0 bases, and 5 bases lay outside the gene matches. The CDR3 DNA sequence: TGCGCCAGCAGCCAAGATCTAGGACTAGCGGCCACAGATACGCAGTATTTT. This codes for CASSQDLGLAATDTQYF.

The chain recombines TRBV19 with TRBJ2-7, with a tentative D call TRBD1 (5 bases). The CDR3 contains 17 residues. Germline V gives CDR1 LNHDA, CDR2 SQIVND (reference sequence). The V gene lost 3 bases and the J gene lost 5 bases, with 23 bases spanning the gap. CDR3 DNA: TGTGCCAGTAGTATTGGGCGTACAGGACCTCTGTTCCACGAGCAGTACTTC. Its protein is CASSIGRTGPLFHEQYF.

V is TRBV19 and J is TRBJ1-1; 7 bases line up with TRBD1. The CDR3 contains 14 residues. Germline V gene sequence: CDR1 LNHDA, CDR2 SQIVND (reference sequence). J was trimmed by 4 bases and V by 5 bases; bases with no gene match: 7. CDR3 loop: CASSHQGGGTEAFF. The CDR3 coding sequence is TGTGCCAGTAGTCATCAGGGGGGAGGCACTGAAGCTTTCTTT.

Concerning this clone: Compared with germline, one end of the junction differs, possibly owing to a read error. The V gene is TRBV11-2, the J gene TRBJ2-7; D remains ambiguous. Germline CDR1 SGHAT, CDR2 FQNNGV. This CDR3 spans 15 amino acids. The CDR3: CAGSLAPLVPHEQYF. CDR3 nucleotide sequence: TGTGCCGGCAGCTTAGCCCCTCTAGTGCCCCACGAGCAGTACTTC.

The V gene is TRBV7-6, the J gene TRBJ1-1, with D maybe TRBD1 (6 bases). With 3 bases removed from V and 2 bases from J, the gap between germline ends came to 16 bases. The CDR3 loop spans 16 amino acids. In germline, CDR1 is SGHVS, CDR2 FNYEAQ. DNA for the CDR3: TGTGCCAGCAGCTTGGGGACACAATTAAGCAACACTGAAGCTTTCTTT. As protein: CASSLGTQLSNTEAFF.

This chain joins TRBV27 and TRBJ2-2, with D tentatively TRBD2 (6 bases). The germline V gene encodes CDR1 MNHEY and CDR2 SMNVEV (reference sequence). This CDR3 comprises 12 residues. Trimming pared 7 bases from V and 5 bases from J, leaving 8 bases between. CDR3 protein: CASKGGTGELFF. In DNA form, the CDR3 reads TGTGCCAGCAAAGGAGGGACCGGGGAGCTGTTTTTT.

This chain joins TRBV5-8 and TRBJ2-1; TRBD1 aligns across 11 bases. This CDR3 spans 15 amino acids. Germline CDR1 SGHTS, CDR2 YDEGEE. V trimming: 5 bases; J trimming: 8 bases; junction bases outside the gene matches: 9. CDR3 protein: CASSMPGQGGDEQFF. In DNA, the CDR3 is TGTGCCAGCAGTATGCCGGGACAGGGGGGGGATGAGCAGTTCTTC.